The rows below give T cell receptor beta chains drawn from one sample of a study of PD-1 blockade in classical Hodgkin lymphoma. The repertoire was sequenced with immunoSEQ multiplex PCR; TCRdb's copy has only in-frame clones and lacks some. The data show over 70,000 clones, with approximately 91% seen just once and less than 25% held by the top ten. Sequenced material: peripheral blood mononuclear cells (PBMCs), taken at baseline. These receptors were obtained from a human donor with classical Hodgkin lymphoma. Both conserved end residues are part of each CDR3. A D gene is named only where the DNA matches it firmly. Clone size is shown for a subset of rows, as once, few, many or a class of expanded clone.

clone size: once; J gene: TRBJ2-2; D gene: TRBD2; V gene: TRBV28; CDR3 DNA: TGTGCCAGCAGTTTAGGGGGACTAGCGGGTTTCACCGGGGAGCTGTTTTTT; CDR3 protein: CASSLGGLAGFTGELFF
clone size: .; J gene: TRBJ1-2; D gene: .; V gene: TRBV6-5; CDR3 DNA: TGTGCCAGCAGTTACCGGCGCGTGTGCACAGGGAGTGGCTACACCTTC; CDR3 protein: CASSYRRVCTGSGYTF
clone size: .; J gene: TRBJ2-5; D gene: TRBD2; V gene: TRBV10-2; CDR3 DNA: TGCGCCAGCAGTGAAAGAACTAGCGGGTCGTGGACCCAGTACTTC; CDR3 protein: CASSERTSGSWTQYF
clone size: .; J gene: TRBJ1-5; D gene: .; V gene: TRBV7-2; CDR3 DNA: TGTGCCAGCAGCTTAGGGGTCAATCAGCCCCAGCATTTT; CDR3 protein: CASSLGVNQPQHF
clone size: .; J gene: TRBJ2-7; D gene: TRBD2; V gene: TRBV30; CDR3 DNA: TGTGCCTGGAGTGTACGACTAGCGGGAGTCTACGAGCAGTACTTC; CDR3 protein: CAWSVRLAGVYEQYF
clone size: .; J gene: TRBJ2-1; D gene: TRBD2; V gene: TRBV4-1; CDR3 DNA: TGCGCCAGCAGCCCGCTAGCGGGAGTTGGCTATGAGCAGTTCTTC; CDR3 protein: CASSPLAGVGYEQFF
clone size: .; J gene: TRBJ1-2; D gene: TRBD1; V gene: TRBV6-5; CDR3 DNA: TGTGCCAGCAGGGGAGGACAGGGGCGCGGCTACACCTTC; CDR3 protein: CASRGGQGRGYTF
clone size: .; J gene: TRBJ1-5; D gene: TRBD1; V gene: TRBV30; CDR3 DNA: TGTGCCTGGAATAAGGGGACAGGGACTCAACCCCAGCATTTT; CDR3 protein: CAWNKGTGTQPQHF
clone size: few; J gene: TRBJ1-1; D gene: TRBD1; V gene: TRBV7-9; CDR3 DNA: TGTGCCAGCAGCGCTGACAGGGGAACCACTGAAGCTTTCTTT; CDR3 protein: CASSADRGTTEAFF
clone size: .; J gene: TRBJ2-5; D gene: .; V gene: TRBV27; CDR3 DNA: TGTGCCAGCAGTCCCCGCGGGGCGCGTCAAGAGACCCAGTACTTC; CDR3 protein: CASSPRGARQETQYF
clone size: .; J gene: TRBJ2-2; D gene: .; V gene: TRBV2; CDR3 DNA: TGTGCCAGCAGTTCCGGGACTGTGACCGGGGAGCTGTTTTTT; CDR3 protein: CASSSGTVTGELFF
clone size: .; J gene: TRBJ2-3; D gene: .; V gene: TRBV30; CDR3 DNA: TGTGCCTGGAGGGCACCGGCCACAGATACGCAGTATTTT; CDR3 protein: CAWRAPATDTQYF
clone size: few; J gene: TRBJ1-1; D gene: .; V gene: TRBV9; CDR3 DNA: TGTGCCAGCAGCGTGGGCCAAGGCACTGAAGCTTTCTTT; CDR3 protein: CASSVGQGTEAFF
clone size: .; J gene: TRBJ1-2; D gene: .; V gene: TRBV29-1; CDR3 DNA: TGCAGCGTGCCCAGGGACTATGGCTACACCTTC; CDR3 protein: CSVPRDYGYTF
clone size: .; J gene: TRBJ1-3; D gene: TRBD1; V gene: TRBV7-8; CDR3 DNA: TGTGCCAGCAAACAGGGGTCACCCAACTCTGGAAACACCATATATTTT; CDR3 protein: CASKQGSPNSGNTIYF
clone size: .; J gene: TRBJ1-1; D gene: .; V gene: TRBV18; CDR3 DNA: TGTGCCAGCTCAGCGGCGTCCGGTAGAGAAAGGGGATACACTGAAGCTTTCTTT; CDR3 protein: CASSAASGRERGYTEAFF
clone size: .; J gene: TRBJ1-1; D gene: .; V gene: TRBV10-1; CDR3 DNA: TGCGCCAGCAGTGAGTCTGCGGGGTCACAGCCGGACACTGAAGCTTTCTTT; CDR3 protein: CASSESAGSQPDTEAFF
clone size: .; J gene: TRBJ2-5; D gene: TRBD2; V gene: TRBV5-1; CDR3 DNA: TGCGCCAGCAGCTTGGAAGGGACTAGCGGGATTATAGGAGAGACCCAGTACTTC; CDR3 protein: CASSLEGTSGIIGETQYF
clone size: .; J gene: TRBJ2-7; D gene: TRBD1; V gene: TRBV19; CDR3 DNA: TGTGCCAGTAGTATCCGCGACAGGGCCTACGAGCAGTACTTC; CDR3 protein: CASSIRDRAYEQYF
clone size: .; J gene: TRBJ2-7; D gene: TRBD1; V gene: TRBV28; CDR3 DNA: TGTGCCAGCAGTCTATCGGGGACAGGGTCCTACGAGCAGTACTTC; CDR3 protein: CASSLSGTGSYEQYF
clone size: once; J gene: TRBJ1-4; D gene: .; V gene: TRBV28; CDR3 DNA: TGTGCCAGCAGTTTAGAGCCAGGGCAGCCCTTTGAGGAAAAACTGTTTTTT; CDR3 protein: CASSLEPGQPFEEKLFF
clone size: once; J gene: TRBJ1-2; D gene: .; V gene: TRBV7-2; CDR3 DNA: TGTGCCAGCAGCTCGAATTGGGACGGCTACACCTTC; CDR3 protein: CASSSNWDGYTF
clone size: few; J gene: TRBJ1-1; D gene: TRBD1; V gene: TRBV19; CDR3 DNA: TGTGCCAGTAGTATTTTGGACAGGGGAGCTGAAGCTTTCTTT; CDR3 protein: CASSILDRGAEAFF
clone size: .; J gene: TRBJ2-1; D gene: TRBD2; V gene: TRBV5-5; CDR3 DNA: TGTGCCAGCAGCCCCACGGGGACTAGCAGGTACAATGAGCAGTTCTTC; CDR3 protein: CASSPTGTSRYNEQFF
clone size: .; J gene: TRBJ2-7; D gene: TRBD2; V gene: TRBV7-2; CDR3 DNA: TGTGCCAGCAGCGCCACTAGCGGAACCTACGAGCAGTACTTC; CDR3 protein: CASSATSGTYEQYF
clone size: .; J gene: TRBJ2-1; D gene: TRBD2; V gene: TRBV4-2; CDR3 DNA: TGTGCCAGCAGCCCGTCTAGCGGGAAGAACAATGAGCAGTTCTTC; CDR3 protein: CASSPSSGKNNEQFF
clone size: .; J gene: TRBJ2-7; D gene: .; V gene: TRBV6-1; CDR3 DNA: TGTGCCAGCAGTGTGGTTAGGACCTACGAGCAGTACTTC; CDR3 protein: CASSVVRTYEQYF
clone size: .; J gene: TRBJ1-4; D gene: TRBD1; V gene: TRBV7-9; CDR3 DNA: TGTGCCAGCACCGTGACAGGGAATGAAAAACTGTTTTTT; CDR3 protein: CASTVTGNEKLFF
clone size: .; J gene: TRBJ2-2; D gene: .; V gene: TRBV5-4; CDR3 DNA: TGTGCCAGCAGCTTGGGGGGACCGCAGAACACCGGGGAGCTGTTTTTT; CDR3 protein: CASSLGGPQNTGELFF
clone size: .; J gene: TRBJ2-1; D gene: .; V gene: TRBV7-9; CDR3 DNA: TGTGCCAGCAGCTTACCCTACCCCAAGGGGAATGAGCAGTTCTTC; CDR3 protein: CASSLPYPKGNEQFF
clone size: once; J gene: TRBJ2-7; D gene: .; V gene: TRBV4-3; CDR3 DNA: TGCGCCAGCAGCCAAGCCCCCGCGACAGGGAGGGCCGAGCAGTACTTC; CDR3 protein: CASSQAPATGRAEQYF
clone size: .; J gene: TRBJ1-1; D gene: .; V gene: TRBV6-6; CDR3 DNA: TGTGCCAGCAGTTACCCGGGATTTGGCACTGAAGCTTTCTTT; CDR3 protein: CASSYPGFGTEAFF
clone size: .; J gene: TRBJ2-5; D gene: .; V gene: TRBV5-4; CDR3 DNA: TGTGCCAGCTCGCTTCTAACAGGGGCGGGGGAGACCCAGTACTTC; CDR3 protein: CASSLLTGAGETQYF
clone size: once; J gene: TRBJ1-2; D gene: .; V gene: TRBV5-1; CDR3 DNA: TGCGCCAGCAGCTTGGGGGCAGGGGAGAACTATGGCTACACCTTC; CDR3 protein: CASSLGAGENYGYTF
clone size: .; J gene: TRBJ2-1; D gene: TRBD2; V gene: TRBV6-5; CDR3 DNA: TGTGCCAGCAAACCTCGACTAGCGGACAACAATGAGCAGTTCTTC; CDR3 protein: CASKPRLADNNEQFF
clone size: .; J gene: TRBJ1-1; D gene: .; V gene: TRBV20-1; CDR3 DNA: TGCAGTGCTAGACAGGAAGCTTTCTTT; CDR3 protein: CSARQEAFF
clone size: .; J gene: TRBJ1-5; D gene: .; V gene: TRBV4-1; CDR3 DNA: TGCGCCAGCAGCCAAGATATTCCGGCAGTCCAGAGCAATCAGCCCCAGCATTTT; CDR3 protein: CASSQDIPAVQSNQPQHF
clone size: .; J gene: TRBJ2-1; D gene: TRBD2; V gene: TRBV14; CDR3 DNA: TGTGCCAGCAGCCAAGGGTCTAGCGGGGAAAGGGGACACTACAATGAGCAGTTCTTC; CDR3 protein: CASSQGSSGERGHYNEQFF
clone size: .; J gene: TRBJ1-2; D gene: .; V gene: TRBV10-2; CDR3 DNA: TGCGCCAGCAGTGAGGATGGGGGAGACTATGGCTACACCTTC; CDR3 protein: CASSEDGGDYGYTF
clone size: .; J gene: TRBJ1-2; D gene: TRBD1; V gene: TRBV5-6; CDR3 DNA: TGTGCCAGCAGCTTCCAGGACAGGGGATATGGCTACACCTTC; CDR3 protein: CASSFQDRGYGYTF
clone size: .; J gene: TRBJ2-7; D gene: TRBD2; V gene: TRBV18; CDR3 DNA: TGTGCCAGCTCACCGGGACTAGCGGCCCGGGAGGTCGAGCAGTACTTC; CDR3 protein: CASSPGLAAREVEQYF
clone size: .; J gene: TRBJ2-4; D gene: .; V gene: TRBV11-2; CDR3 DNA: TGTGCCAGCAGCTCGGGACTAGCCAAAAACATTCAGTACTTC; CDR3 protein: CASSSGLAKNIQYF
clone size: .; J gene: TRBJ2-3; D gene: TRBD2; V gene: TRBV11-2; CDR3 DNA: TGTGCCAGCAGTCCCGGGACTAGCGGGAGGGCCGCATATACGCAGTATTTT; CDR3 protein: CASSPGTSGRAAYTQYF
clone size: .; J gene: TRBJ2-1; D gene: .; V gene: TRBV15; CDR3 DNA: TGTGCCACCGCCCCCGGGACAACTATTTACAATGAGCAGTTCTTC; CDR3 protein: CATAPGTTIYNEQFF
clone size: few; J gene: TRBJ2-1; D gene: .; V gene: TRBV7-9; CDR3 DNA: TGTGCCAGCAGCTTAACCCTGTATGAGCAGTTCTTC; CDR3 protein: CASSLTLYEQFF
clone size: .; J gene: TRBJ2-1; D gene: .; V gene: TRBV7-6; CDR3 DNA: TGTGCCAGCAGCCCCCTCGGTGGAGGTGACAATGAGCAGTTCTTC; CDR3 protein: CASSPLGGGDNEQFF
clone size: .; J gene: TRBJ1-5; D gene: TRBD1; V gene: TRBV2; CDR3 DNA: TGTGCCAGCAGCGCTGGACAGGGGCAAGGTCAGCCCCAGCATTTT; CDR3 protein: CASSAGQGQGQPQHF
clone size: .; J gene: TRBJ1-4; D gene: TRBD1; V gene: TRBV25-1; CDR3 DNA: TGTGCCAGCAGTGAACCCGGGACAGGGGGCGGAAAACTGTTTTTT; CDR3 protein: CASSEPGTGGGKLFF
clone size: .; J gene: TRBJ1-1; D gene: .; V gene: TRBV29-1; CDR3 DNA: TGCAGCGTTGGGAAGGAGAGATTGAACACTGAAGCTTTCTTT; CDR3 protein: CSVGKERLNTEAFF
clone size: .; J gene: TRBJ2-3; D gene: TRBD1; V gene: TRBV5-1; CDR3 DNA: TGCGCCAGCAGCTTACAGGGGGATACGCAGTATTTT; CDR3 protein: CASSLQGDTQYF